The clone carrying this T cell receptor beta chain was seen many times. This entry belongs to a study of identical twins. The CDR3 spans 14 residues. CDR1 and CDR2 from the germline V gene are SEHNR and FQNEAQ (reference sequence). The V gene lost 9 bases and the J gene lost 8 bases, with 20 bases spanning the gap. TCRdb reprocessed the 5' RACE reads via MiXCR and lists one record per CDR3 protein. The sample records around 220,000 distinct CDR3 sequences, over 9.5% being singletons. The chain carries TRBV7-9 and TRBJ2-1; D is perhaps TRBD1 (6 bases). Sequencing input: memory T cells sorted from blood. This TCR was sampled from a man aged 50 to 60 in good health. The CDR3 sequence: CASTPKWGQDEQFF. As DNA, the CDR3 is TGTGCCAGTACTCCCAAGTGGGGGCAGGATGAGCAGTTCTTC.